This T cell receptor beta chain comes out of a study of T cell responses to AZD1222 COVID-19 vaccine. Study-wide findings and caveats: Unmutated regions of variants are reportedly targeted by nearly half of spike-specific TCRs. White British ancestry dominated among donors, who included more females, and clonal diversity was possibly underestimated. Researchers took repertoire samples only after the peak T cell response had come.

CDR3 length: 15 amino acids. Germline CDR1 reads SGHRS; CDR2 reads YFSETQ. The V end lost 7 bases, the J end lost 0 bases, and 11 bases lay between the germline ends. Second doses at about 4 or about 12 weeks were pooled. Assay used: immunoSEQ multiplex PCR; TCRdb lists only in-frame clones, some missing. In the table there are 90,000 to 120,000 clones, 85% to 95% of which are singletons. Worth noting for this clone: Its antigen is still unknown.

The V and J genes are TRBV5-1 and TRBJ2-6, with D possibly TRBD2 on 6 matching bases. The sample was peripheral blood, taken 28 days after the second AZD1222 dose. This receptor was identified in an adult who received the AZD1222 COVID-19 vaccine. CDR3 loop: CASRGVVSGANVLTF. The CDR3 DNA follows: TGCGCCAGCCGCGGGGTTGTCTCTGGGGCCAACGTCCTGACTTTC.